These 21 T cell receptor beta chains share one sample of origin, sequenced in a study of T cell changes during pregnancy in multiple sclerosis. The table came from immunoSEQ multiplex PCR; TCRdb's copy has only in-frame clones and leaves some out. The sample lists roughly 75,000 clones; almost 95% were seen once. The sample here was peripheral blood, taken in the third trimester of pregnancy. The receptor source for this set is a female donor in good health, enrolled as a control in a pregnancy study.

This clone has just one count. This CDR3 reads CASTSGVSETQYF. For the CDR3, the DNA is TGTGCTTCGACTAGCGGGGTGTCGGAGACCCAGTACTTC. The chain couples TRBV7-7 to TRBJ2-5; 11 bases are shared with TRBD2. This CDR3 region has 13 residues. CDR1 is SSHAT, CDR2 FNYEAQ, per germline (reference sequence). The full variable domain, in which reference TRBV7-7 and TRBJ2-5 provide the parts outside the CDR3, is GAGVSQSPRYKVTKRGQDVTLRCDPISSHATLYWYQQALGQGPEFLTYFNYEAQPDKSGLPSDRFSAERPEGSISTLTIQRTEQRDSAMYRCASTSGVSETQYFGPGTRLLVL.

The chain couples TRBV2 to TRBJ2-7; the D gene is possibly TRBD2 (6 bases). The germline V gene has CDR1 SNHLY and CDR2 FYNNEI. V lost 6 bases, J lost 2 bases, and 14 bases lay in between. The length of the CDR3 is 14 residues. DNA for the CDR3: TGTGCCAGCAGCCCTTTTTTAGCGGCCTACGAGCAGTACTTC. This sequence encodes CASSPFLAAYEQYF.

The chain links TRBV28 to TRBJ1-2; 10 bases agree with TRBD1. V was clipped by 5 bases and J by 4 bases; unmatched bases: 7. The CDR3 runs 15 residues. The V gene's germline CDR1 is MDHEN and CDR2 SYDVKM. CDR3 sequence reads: CASSPPDRGFYGYTF. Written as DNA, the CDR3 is TGTGCCAGCAGTCCTCCGGACAGGGGGTTCTATGGCTACACCTTC.

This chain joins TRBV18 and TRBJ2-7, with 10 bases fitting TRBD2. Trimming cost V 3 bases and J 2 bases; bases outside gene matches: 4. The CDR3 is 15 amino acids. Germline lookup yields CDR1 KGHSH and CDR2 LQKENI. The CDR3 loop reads CASSPVSGGTYEQYF. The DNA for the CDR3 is TGTGCCAGCTCACCCGTTAGCGGGGGGACCTACGAGCAGTACTTC.

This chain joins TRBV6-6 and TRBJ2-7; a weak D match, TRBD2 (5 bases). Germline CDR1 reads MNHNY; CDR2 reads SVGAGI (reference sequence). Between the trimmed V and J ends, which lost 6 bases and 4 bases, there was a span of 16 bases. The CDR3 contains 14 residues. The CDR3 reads CASRLAGVVYEQYF. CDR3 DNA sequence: TGTGCCAGCAGATTGGCCGGGGTAGTTTACGAGCAGTACTTC.

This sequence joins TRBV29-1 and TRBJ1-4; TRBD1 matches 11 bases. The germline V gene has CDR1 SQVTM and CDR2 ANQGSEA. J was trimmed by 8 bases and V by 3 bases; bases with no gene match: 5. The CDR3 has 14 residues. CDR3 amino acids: CSVEVGTGGEKLFF. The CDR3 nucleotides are TGCAGCGTTGAGGTCGGGACAGGGGGGGAAAAACTGTTTTTT.

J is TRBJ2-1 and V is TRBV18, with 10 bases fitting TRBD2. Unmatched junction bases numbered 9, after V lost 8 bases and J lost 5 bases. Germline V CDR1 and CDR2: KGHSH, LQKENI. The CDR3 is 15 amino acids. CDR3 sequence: CASGRLAGGDNEQFF. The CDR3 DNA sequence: TGTGCCAGCGGCCGACTAGCGGGCGGAGACAATGAGCAGTTCTTC.

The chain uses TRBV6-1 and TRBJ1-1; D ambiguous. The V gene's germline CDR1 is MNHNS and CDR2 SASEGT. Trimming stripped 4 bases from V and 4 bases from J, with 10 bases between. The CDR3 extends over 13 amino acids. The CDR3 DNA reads TGTGCCAGCAGTGGGACGGGAGGCACTGAAGCTTTCTTT. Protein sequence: CASSGTGGTEAFF.

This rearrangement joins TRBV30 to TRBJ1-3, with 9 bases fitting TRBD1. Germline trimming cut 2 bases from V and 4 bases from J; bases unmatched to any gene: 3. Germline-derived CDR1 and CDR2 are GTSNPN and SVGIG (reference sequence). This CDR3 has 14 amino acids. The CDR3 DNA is TGTGCCTGGAGTACAGGGGGCGCGGGAAACACCATATATTTT. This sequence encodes CAWSTGGAGNTIYF.

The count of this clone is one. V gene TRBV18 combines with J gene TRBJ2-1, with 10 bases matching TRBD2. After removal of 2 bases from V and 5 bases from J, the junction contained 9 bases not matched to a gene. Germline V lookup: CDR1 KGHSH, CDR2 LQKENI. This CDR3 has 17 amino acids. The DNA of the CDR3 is TGTGCCAGCTCACCAGGAGTAGCGGGGGGATATCACAATGAGCAGTTCTTC. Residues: CASSPGVAGGYHNEQFF.

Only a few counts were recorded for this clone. The chain's CDR3 is CAWRADRDTEAFF. CDR3 DNA sequence: TGTGCCTGGAGGGCGGACAGGGACACTGAAGCTTTCTTT. This chain links TRBV30 with TRBJ1-1, with 8 positions matching TRBD1. Trimming took 3 bases from V and 3 from J; bases not matched to a gene: 3. CDR3 size: 13 residues. Germline-derived CDR1 and CDR2 are GTSNPN and SVGIG (reference sequence).

CDR3 nucleotides: TGTGCCAGCAGCTTGCTTGGGCCAGGGGGGACCGCTTTCTTT. This sequence encodes CASSLLGPGGTAFF. This chain uses TRBV5-4 with TRBJ1-1; TRBD1 aligns across 7 bases. After removal of 1 base from V and 11 bases from J, the junction contained 11 bases not matched to a gene. The CDR3 loop spans 14 amino acids. Germline CDR1 and CDR2: SGHNT and YYREEE (reference sequence).

Here the CDR3 reads CASSYEHRADTEAFF. The DNA for the CDR3 is TGTGCCAGCAGTTACGAGCACAGGGCGGACACTGAAGCTTTCTTT. This sequence joins TRBV6-5 and TRBJ1-1; D possibly corresponds to TRBD1 (6 bases). Trimming left V 2 bases short and J 3 bases short, with 13 bases between. Germline lookup yields CDR1 MNHEY and CDR2 SVGAGI. The CDR3 is 15 residues long.

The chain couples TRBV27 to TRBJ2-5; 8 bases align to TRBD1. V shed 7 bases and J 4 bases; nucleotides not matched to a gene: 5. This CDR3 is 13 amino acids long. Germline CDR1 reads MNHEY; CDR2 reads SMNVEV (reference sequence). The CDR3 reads CASTRQGSETQYF. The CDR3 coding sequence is TGTGCCAGCACCAGACAGGGGTCAGAGACCCAGTACTTC.

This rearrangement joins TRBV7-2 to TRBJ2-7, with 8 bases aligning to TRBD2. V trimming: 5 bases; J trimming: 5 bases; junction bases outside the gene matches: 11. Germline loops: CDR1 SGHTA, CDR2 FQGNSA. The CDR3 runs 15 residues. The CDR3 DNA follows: TGTGCCAGCAGCCGGGGGGGACTAGTTTACCACGAGCAGTACTTC. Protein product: CASSRGGLVYHEQYF.

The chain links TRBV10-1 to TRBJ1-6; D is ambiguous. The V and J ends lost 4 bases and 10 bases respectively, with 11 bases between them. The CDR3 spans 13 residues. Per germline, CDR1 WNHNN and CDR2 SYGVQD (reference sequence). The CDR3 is CASSAGSRSPLHF. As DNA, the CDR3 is TGCGCCAGCAGTGCGGGGTCTCGGTCACCCCTCCACTTT.

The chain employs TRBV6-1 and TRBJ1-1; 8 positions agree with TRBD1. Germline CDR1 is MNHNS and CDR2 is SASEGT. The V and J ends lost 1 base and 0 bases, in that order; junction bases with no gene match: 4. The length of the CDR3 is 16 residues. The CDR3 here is CASSEGRGPLNTEAFF. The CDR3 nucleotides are TGTGCCAGCAGTGAAGGCAGGGGGCCTCTGAACACTGAAGCTTTCTTT.

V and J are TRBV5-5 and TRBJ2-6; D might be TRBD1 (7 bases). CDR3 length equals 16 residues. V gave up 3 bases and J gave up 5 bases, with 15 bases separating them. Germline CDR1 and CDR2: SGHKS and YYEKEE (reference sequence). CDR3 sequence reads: CASSYGGTVWANVLTF. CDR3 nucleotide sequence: TGTGCCAGCAGCTACGGCGGGACAGTTTGGGCCAACGTCCTGACTTTC.

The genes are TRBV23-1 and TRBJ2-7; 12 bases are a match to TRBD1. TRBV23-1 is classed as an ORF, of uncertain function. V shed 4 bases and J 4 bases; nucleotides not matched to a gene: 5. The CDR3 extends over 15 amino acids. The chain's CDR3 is CASSPGTGGPYEQYF. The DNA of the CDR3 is TGCGCCAGCAGTCCAGGGACAGGGGGCCCATACGAGCAGTACTTC.

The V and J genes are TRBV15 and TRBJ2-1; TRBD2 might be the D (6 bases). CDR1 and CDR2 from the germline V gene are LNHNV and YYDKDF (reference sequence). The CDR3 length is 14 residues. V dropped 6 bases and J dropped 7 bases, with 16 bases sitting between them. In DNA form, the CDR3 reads TGTGCCACCAGTGAGACGCGGGACGTGAATGAGCAGTTCTTC. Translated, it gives CATSETRDVNEQFF.

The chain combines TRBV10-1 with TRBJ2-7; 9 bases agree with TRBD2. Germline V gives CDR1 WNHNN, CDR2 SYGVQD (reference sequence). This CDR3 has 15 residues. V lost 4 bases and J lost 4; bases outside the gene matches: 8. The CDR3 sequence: CASSVEAGGMYEQYF. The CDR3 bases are TGCGCCAGCAGTGTAGAAGCGGGGGGCATGTACGAGCAGTACTTC.